This TCR beta chain was found in a study of persistence of HIV-infected CD4 T cells. About this clone: The antigen remains undetermined.

The stimulus was an HIV-1 Gag 15-mer peptide pool, about 1 ug/peptide/mL. Memory cells lacking CD40L and CD69 with high CD45RO were sorted. Sequencing used immunoSEQ version 4 in survey mode. Data came from immunoSEQ multiplex PCR; TCRdb stores just in-frame clones and leaves some out. The sample shows more than 30,000 clones, around 82% of them seen only once. Germline V lookup: CDR1 SGDLS, CDR2 YYNGEE. The CDR3 extends over 15 amino acids. Unmatched junction bases numbered 7, after V lost 0 bases and J lost 7 bases. The sample was CD4+ T cells sorted from PBMCs after roughly 19-hour stimulation, taken from a patient who received antiretroviral therapy. V is TRBV9 and J is TRBJ2-3; 8 bases align to TRBD1. The receptor was derived from an adult woman with HIV who was CMV-seropositive. The CDR3 reads CASSVESRGPYTQYF. DNA for the CDR3: TGTGCCAGCAGCGTAGAATCCAGGGGGCCATATACGCAGTATTTT.